The sequence of this T cell receptor (beta chain) was determined in a study of precursors of human CD4 cytotoxic T cells (dated by TCRdb to the late 2010s). Background for the entire study: In total, more than 11 donors contributed CD4+ memory subsets to the bulk TCR-seq analysis. Sequences for both the TCRalpha and TCRbeta chains came out of the TCR-seq analysis of about 14 donors (table S7).

This clonotype was recorded a few times. Its antigen is still unknown. No clone much larger than this one lies a single base away; base qualities are absent. The data were produced on an Illumina MiSeq. Under the source paper's analysis protocol: To quantify repertoire diversity, the Shannon-Wiener index was calculated using VDJtools. A TCRbeta clonotype counted as expanded if its clonotype frequency was 3 or higher. TCRdb reprocessed the public reads (quality trimming at Q25 with fastp, clone calling with MiXCR) and kept in-frame beta chains. Each CDR3 protein gets just one entry, which takes the most common genes and DNA from the rows behind it. TCRdb's processing, not the authors' own work, is the source of the V and J calls. This sample gives approximately 730 distinct CDR3 sequences in total; around a sixth of them show up just once. The ten largest clones capture 8% to 13% of the sample. Reading the germline V gene gives CDR1 SGHVS and CDR2 FNYEAQ. The V end gives up 5 bases and the J end 3 bases, leaving 3 bases in the junction not matched to a gene. The CDR3 goes from the cysteine to the phenylalanine over 14 residues. CDR3 DNA only is kept here, 42 bases in frame from base 1.

Bulk UMI-based TCR sequencing was performed on four sorted CD4+ memory subsets (TCM, TEM, IL-7Rhigh TEMRA, IL-7R- TEMRA) to test a precursor-effector relationship among CD4 cytotoxic T cells. The cells came from peripheral blood mononuclear cells that had been isolated from human blood. Results the study describes overall, beyond this receptor: Expanded effector clonotypes made up a larger fraction of IL-7Rhigh TEMRA clonotypes than of TEM or TCM clonotypes. More restricted TCR repertoires, with lower diversity and more expanded clonotypes, were shown by IL-7Rhigh and IL-7R- TEMRA subsets than by TCM and TEM subsets. Only 13 of the 14 donors were included in some bulk TCR-seq comparisons, which suggests that not every subset was available for every donor. According to the authors, an observational design in humans cannot definitively determine the direction of differentiation between precursor and effector cells.

Sequencing was carried out using memory CD4+ T cells from blood (PBMCs). This receptor chain uses TRBV7-6 and TRBJ1-2; 10 nucleotides in the junction match TRBD1. The clonotype comes from a human donor in good health. The nucleotide sequence is TGTGCCAGCAGCCCCGGGACAGGGGACTATGGCTACACCTTC. It translates as CASSPGTGDYGYTF. The full variable domain, with segments outside the CDR3 supplied by the reference TRBV7-6 and TRBJ1-2 proteins, appears as GAGVSQSPRYKVTKRGQDVALRCDPISGHVSLYWYRQALGQGPEFLTYFNYEAQQDKSGLPNDRFSAERPEGSISTLTIQRTEQRDSAMYRCASSPGTGDYGYTFGSGTRLTVV.